Presented here are 20 T cell receptor beta chains from one specimen sequenced in a study of control samples from healthy donors and cancer patients. Assay used: immunoSEQ multiplex PCR; TCRdb lists only in-frame clones, some missing. Of 63,000 or so clones listed, over 70% were seen once; the top ten hold 28%. The specimen was blood. Receptor source: a man aged 50 or older in good health.

This rearrangement joins TRBV7-9 to TRBJ2-3; no firm D call. This CDR3 spans 13 amino acids. Trimming removed 2 bases from V and 5 bases from J, with 8 bases in between. Germline-derived CDR1 and CDR2 are SEHNR and FQNEAQ (reference sequence). The CDR3 DNA reads as TGTGCCAGCAGCTTAAGGGTTGTAGATACGCAGTATTTT. Amino acid sequence: CASSLRVVDTQYF.

V is TRBV7-6 and J is TRBJ1-1, with D perhaps matching TRBD1 (6 bases). CDR3 size: 17 residues. Germline V gene lookup returns CDR1 SGHVS and CDR2 FNYEAQ. The ends were cut back, 1 base at V and 3 bases at J, with 18 bases in the middle. DNA for the CDR3: TGTGCCAGCAGCTTAGGTATAGGGGGGACTAGGGACACTGAAGCTTTCTTT. It codes for CASSLGIGGTRDTEAFF. Full variable domain (remainder filled in from reference TRBV7-6 and TRBJ1-1): GAGVSQSPRYKVTKRGQDVALRCDPISGHVSLYWYRQALGQGPEFLTYFNYEAQQDKSGLPNDRFSAERPEGSISTLTIQRTEQRDSAMYRCASSLGIGGTRDTEAFFGQGTRLTVV.

This chain connects TRBV11-3 to TRBJ2-3; the D gene could be TRBD1 or TRBD2 (6 bases each). The V end was cut by 2 bases, the J end by 3 bases, with 12 bases between. The CDR3 extends over 15 amino acids. Per the germline V gene, CDR1 is SGHNT and CDR2 is YENEEA. The CDR3 sequence: CASSLMGAGTDTQYF. Here the CDR3 DNA reads TGTGCCAGCAGCTTAATGGGGGCGGGGACAGATACGCAGTATTTT.

V and J are TRBV15 and TRBJ1-2; maybe TRBD1 (6 bases). The CDR3 has 14 amino acids. V lost 0 bases and J 6 bases, leaving 11 bases between the germline ends. Per germline, CDR1 LNHNV and CDR2 YYDKDF (reference sequence). The chain's CDR3 is CATSREDRRNGYTF. As DNA, the CDR3 is TGTGCCACCAGCAGAGAAGACAGGAGGAATGGCTACACCTTC.

This clone was observed many times. This chain uses TRBV11-3 with TRBJ2-2; D possibly matches TRBD1 or TRBD2 (7 bases each). V dropped 6 bases and J dropped 6 bases, with 23 bases sitting between them. CDR1 is SGHNT and CDR2 is YENEEA in the germline V gene. This CDR3 has 17 amino acids. CDR3 protein: CASRSGGARVRSGELFF. The CDR3, as DNA: TGTGCCAGCAGATCAGGGGGGGCCAGGGTGAGGTCCGGGGAGCTGTTTTTT.

The chain carries TRBV6-4 and TRBJ2-1; TRBD2 matches 11 bases. Looked up from germline, CDR1 is MRHNA and CDR2 is SNTAGT. Unmatched junction bases numbered 4, after V lost 4 bases and J lost 8 bases. This CDR3 spans 14 amino acids. The CDR3 is CASSASGGSDEQFF. As DNA, the CDR3 is TGTGCCAGCAGTGCTAGCGGGGGGAGCGATGAGCAGTTCTTC.

V and J are TRBV6-5 and TRBJ1-1; D is uncertain. Per the germline V gene, CDR1 is MNHEY and CDR2 is SVGAGI. This CDR3 comprises 14 residues. Trimming removed 7 bases from V and 4 bases from J, with 16 bases in between. The CDR3 loop is CASINGRGITEAFF. As DNA, the CDR3 is TGTGCCAGCATCAATGGACGGGGAATCACTGAAGCTTTCTTT.

The V call is TRBV28, the J call TRBJ2-7; D unclear. The CDR3 consists of 16 residues. Germline V CDR1 and CDR2: MDHEN, SYDVKM. Trimming removed 5 bases from V and 0 bases from J, with 17 bases in between. CDR3: CASSPPRLLTSYEQYF. CDR3 bases: TGTGCCAGCAGTCCCCCCCGACTTCTTACCTCCTACGAGCAGTACTTC.

This clone appeared once. V usage is TRBV10-3 and J usage is TRBJ2-7; 7 bases map to TRBD1. The germline CDR1 and CDR2 sequences are ENHRY and SYGVKD. CDR3 length: 14 amino acids. V was clipped by 2 bases and J by 6 bases; unmatched bases: 7. As DNA, the CDR3 is TGTGCCATCAGTGAGACAGGGGCGCTCGGCGAGCAGTACTTC. As protein: CAISETGALGEQYF.

V gene TRBV18 combines with J gene TRBJ2-5, with D unclear. Germline values: CDR1 KGHSH, CDR2 LQKENI. Trimming took 2 bases from V and 3 from J, leaving 7 bases between them. The CDR3 is made up of 13 amino acids. Here the CDR3 reads CASSPELKETQYF. The CDR3 DNA reads TGTGCCAGCTCACCAGAGCTAAAAGAGACCCAGTACTTC. Drawing the rest from reference TRBV18 and TRBJ2-5, the complete variable domain is NAGVMQNPRHLVRRRGQEARLRCSPMKGHSHVYWYRQLPEEGLKFMVYLQKENIIDESGMPKERFSAEFPKEGPSILRIQQVVRGDSAAYFCASSPELKETQYFGPGTRLLVL.

This clone occurred a few times. The chain combines TRBV27 with TRBJ1-6; D remains ambiguous. From germline, CDR1 is MNHEY and CDR2 SMNVEV (reference sequence). Trimming cost V 10 bases and J 7 bases, with 17 bases left between them. The CDR3 runs 14 residues. The DNA for the CDR3 is TGTGCCACCTCCCACTTCTACAACAATTCACCCCTCCACTTT. This sequence encodes CATSHFYNNSPLHF.

V is TRBV19 and J is TRBJ1-4, with D hard to call. The V and J ends lost 9 bases and 2 bases respectively, with 7 bases between them. The CDR3 spans 12 residues. The germline CDR1 and CDR2 sequences are LNHDA and SQIVND (reference sequence). Here the CDR3 reads CASCGTNEKLFF. The CDR3 region has the DNA TGTGCCAGCTGTGGGACTAATGAAAAACTGTTTTTT.

The CDR3 protein is CASSQDLRQGTTYANEQFF. In DNA form, the CDR3 reads TGCGCCAGCAGCCAAGACCTCCGACAGGGGACAACGTACGCCAATGAGCAGTTCTTC. This sequence joins TRBV4-3 and TRBJ2-1; TRBD1 matches at 8 bases. The ends lost 0 bases at V and 6 bases at J; junction bases unmatched: 16. From germline, CDR1 is LGHNA and CDR2 YSLEER. The CDR3 length is 19 residues.

The J gene is TRBJ1-4, the V gene TRBV9; 7 nucleotides match TRBD1. There are 17 residues in the CDR3. After removal of 1 base from V and 2 bases from J, the junction contained 8 bases not matched to a gene. Germline values: CDR1 SGDLS, CDR2 YYNGEE. In DNA form, the CDR3 reads TGTGCCAGCAGCGTAACTGAGGGGGCGATGACTAATGAAAAACTGTTTTTT. Translation: CASSVTEGAMTNEKLFF.

This clone has only a few counts. The V gene is TRBV5-1, the J gene TRBJ2-7; maybe TRBD1 (8 bases). This CDR3 is 15 amino acids long. The V and J ends lost 4 bases and 1 base respectively, with 15 bases between them. Germline lookup yields CDR1 SGHRS and CDR2 YFSETQ. The CDR3 bases are TGCGCCAGCAGCAGGAACAGGGGGGGATCCTACGAGCAGTACTTC. Its translation is CASSRNRGGSYEQYF.

This clone was seen more than once but under ten times. The V call is TRBV7-3, the J call TRBJ2-3; possible D gene TRBD1, 6 bases. The CDR3 spans 15 residues. Germline-derived CDR1 and CDR2 are SGHTA and FQGTGA. V was trimmed by 5 bases and J by 2 bases, leaving 14 bases between them. The CDR3 DNA reads as TGTGCCAGCAGCGCCACCAGGGGTTTCACAGATACGCAGTATTTT. Translation: CASSATRGFTDTQYF.

V is TRBV30 and J is TRBJ1-4; the D gene is possibly TRBD1 (5 bases). The CDR3 runs to 10 residues. Germline V gene data show CDR1 as GTSNPN and CDR2 as SVGIG (reference sequence). V shed 8 bases and J shed 10 bases, with 11 bases lying between them. CDR3 bases: TGTGCCGGCTCTAGGGGAAAACTGTTTTTT. Translated: CAGSRGKLFF.

In its sample, this clone was seen once. The V and J genes are TRBV11-3 and TRBJ2-1; 7 bases map to TRBD2. The V gene end was trimmed by 3 bases and the J gene end by 8 bases; junction bases not matched to a gene: 7. Germline V gene sequence: CDR1 SGHNT, CDR2 YENEEA. This CDR3 has 14 amino acids. As DNA, the CDR3 is TGTGCCAGCAGCTTCCGGGGGGTCTTGTATGAGCAGTTCTTC. Translated, it gives CASSFRGVLYEQFF.

This clone has only a few counts. This chain's CDR3 is CATAGAAGNTIYF. Written as DNA, the CDR3 is TGCGCCACCGCGGGGGCGGCAGGAAACACCATATATTTT. The rearrangement joins TRBV10-2 to TRBJ1-3, with D maybe TRBD1 (6 bases). Trimming left V 10 bases short and J 4 bases short, with 14 bases between. The CDR3 contains 13 residues. Germline CDR1 and CDR2: WSHSY and SAAADI.

The rearrangement links TRBV21-1 to TRBJ2-3; the table assigns TRBD2, which was not confirmed against the DNA. TRBV21-1 is a pseudogene segment. CDR3 length equals 19 residues. Written as DNA, the CDR3 is TGTGCCAGCCGCAGGCGGGAGGCGGGCTTCCCTATCGGGACAGATACGCAGTATTTT. This gives the protein CASRRREAGFPIGTDTQYF.